A selection of T cell receptor beta chains follows, all from one sample in a study of T cells after yellow fever vaccination. MiXCR, run by TCRdb on the 5' RACE reads, gives a single entry per CDR3 protein. Of 250,000 to 300,000 distinct CDR3 sequences in the sample, over 10% were seen once. The input for sequencing was CD4+ T cells sorted from PBMCs, taken 45 days after the yellow fever booster vaccination. Receptor source: a man in his thirties or forties who received the YFV17D yellow fever vaccine. CDR3s include the opening cysteine and the closing phenylalanine or tryptophan. The order of the fields is D gene, J gene, CDR3 length, clone size, V gene, CDR3 DNA, CDR3 protein. D genes are given only for firm matches. Size values are once, few and many counts, or a class for expanded clones, and some rows have none.

>-|TRBJ2-7|13|many|TRBV7-2
TGTGCCAGCAGCTTAACTCCTCCCGGGGAGCAGTACTTC
CASSLTPPGEQYF
>TRBD2|TRBJ2-1|16|-|TRBV20-1
TGCAGTGCTAGAGATCCTAGCGGAAGCTCCTACAATGAGCAGTTCTTC
CSARDPSGSSYNEQFF
>-|TRBJ1-6|13|few|TRBV4-2
TGTGCCAGCAGCCAAGGCAGTGCCTCACCCCTCCACTTT
CASSQGSASPLHF
>TRBD2|TRBJ2-1|17|few|TRBV9
TGTGCCAGCAGCGTAGAGAGCGGGAGGGTTTCCTACAATGAGCAGTTCTTC
CASSVESGRVSYNEQFF
>TRBD1|TRBJ2-1|17|few|TRBV7-9
TGTGCCAGCAGCACCACCACAGGGGCCAAAGTCGCGATTGAGCAGTTCTTC
CASSTTTGAKVAIEQFF
>-|TRBJ2-5|16|many|TRBV29-1
TGCAGCGCACTAGGTGGGGAGCAACCCGCTCAAGAGACCCAGTACTTC
CSALGGEQPAQETQYF
>-|TRBJ2-1|16|-|TRBV18
TGTGCCAGCTCCCAACAACAGAGGGCGGGTAAGGCTGAGCAGTTCTTC
CASSQQQRAGKAEQFF
>TRBD2|TRBJ2-7|16|-|TRBV7-6
TGTGCCAGCAGCTCGGCGGTTAGCGGGAGGAGCTACGAGCAGTACTTC
CASSSAVSGRSYEQYF
>-|TRBJ2-3|13|-|TRBV20-1
TGCAGTGCTAGAGCTGGGCGTCGGGATACGCAGTATTTT
CSARAGRRDTQYF
>-|TRBJ2-3|14|few|TRBV7-2
TGTGCCAGCAGCCCAAGGGGAATTACAGATACGCAGTATTTT
CASSPRGITDTQYF
>TRBD1|TRBJ2-1|16|-|TRBV6-2/TRBV6-3
TGTGCCAGCAGGACGGGCCCGGGACAGGGGCCAAATGAGCAGTTCTTC
CASRTGPGQGPNEQFF
>-|TRBJ2-2|15|few|TRBV7-2
TGTGCCAGCAGCCTCAGGGGGGCAGCTCTCGGGGAGCTGTTTTTT
CASSLRGAALGELFF
>-|TRBJ1-2|13|-|TRBV5-1
TGCGCCAGCAGCTTGTCCACTAACTATGGCTACACCTTC
CASSLSTNYGYTF
>TRBD2|TRBJ2-1|17|many|TRBV25-1
TGTGCCAGCAGCGACCTGGGCCGGACTAGCGGGGACAATGAGCAGTTCTTC
CASSDLGRTSGDNEQFF
>-|TRBJ2-3|15|-|TRBV7-3
TGTGCCAGCAGCTTAACGTATAGAAGCACAGATACGCAGTATTTT
CASSLTYRSTDTQYF
>-|TRBJ1-2|13|-|TRBV14
TGTGCCAGCAGCCAGTGGCCCGGAGAGGGCTACACCTTC
CASSQWPGEGYTF
>-|TRBJ2-6|14|-|TRBV20-1
TGCAGTGCTCAAACGTACTCTGGGGCCAACGTCCTGACTTTC
CSAQTYSGANVLTF
>-|TRBJ2-3|14|many|TRBV12-3/TRBV12-4
TGTGCCAGCAGTTCCCTCTCCCGCACAGATACGCAGTATTTT
CASSSLSRTDTQYF
>TRBD2|TRBJ2-6|16|-|TRBV7-2
TGTGCCAGCAGCTTAGGTGGCGGGGGTGGGGCCAACGTCATGACTTTC
CASSLGGGGGANVMTF
>-|TRBJ2-6|17|-|TRBV10-3
TGTGCCATCAGCCCGCAGGACGGCTACTCTGGGGCCAACGTCCTGACTTTC
CAISPQDGYSGANVLTF
>TRBD2|TRBJ2-1|17|few|TRBV18
TGTGCCAGCTCACCACGGTCTAGCGGGCCTACCTACAATGAGCAGTTCTTC
CASSPRSSGPTYNEQFF
>TRBD2|TRBJ2-1|16|-|TRBV11-2
TGTGCCAGCAGCTTTTTAAGGTCTAGCGGGACTAATGAGCAGTTCTTC
CASSFLRSSGTNEQFF
>-|TRBJ2-7|13|-|TRBV18
TGTGCCAGCTCACCGATGGGTATCCACGAGCAGTACTTC
CASSPMGIHEQYF
>-|TRBJ2-1|14|many|TRBV20-1
TGCAGTGCTGAAGGATTTGGACGATTCAATGAGCAGTTCTTC
CSAEGFGRFNEQFF